Detailed here is one TCR beta chain. The CDR3 extends over 16 amino acids. V dropped 0 bases and J dropped 0 bases, with 12 bases sitting between them. The germline CDR1 and CDR2 sequences are SGHRS and YFSETQ. This entry is derived from a study of blood T cell repertoires in COVID-19. Background on the study: Spain, Italy and the United States supplied samples that represented acute and convalescent COVID-19. Sources were T cells, B-cell-depleted T cells, or PBMCs; the material itself was cDNA or gDNA.

Per the original methods: Amplified reference gene primers provided the basis for estimating nucleated cell counts. Measured with immunoSEQ multiplex PCR; TCRdb has only the in-frame clones, and not every one. The DNA was the basis for D and trimming; V, J and clone size are from that table. This table has 18,000 or so clones, nearly 90% appearing once. The TCR was taken from a man between 60 and 75 years old with active COVID-19. The J gene is TRBJ1-1, the V gene TRBV5-1; D is uncertain. Sequencing was carried out using peripheral blood. The CDR3: CASSLDWGELNTEAFF. The CDR3 nucleotides read TGCGCCAGCAGCTTGGACTGGGGAGAACTGAACACTGAAGCTTTCTTT.